One and the same sample provided the 6 T cell receptor beta chains below, sequenced in a study of OX40 agonist ivuxolimab in advanced cancers. The protocol was immunoSEQ multiplex PCR, while the TCRdb copy is restricted to in-frame clones and leaves out a portion. This table has some 130,000 clones, 75% to 90% appearing once. Source: CD4+ or CD8+ T cells sorted from blood, taken in a trial of the OX40 agonist ivuxolimab. Every receptor here comes from an adult with an advanced solid tumor such as melanoma, head and neck, liver or kidney cancer.

The chain recombines TRBV6-1 with TRBJ1-1, with D possibly matching TRBD1 (5 bases). V lost 7 bases and J lost 1, with 13 bases in between. The germline V gene encodes CDR1 MNHNS and CDR2 SASEGT. This CDR3 spans 14 amino acids. The CDR3 DNA sequence: TGTGCCAGCACCACGACAGTGACGAACACTGAAGCTTTCTTT. Amino acid sequence: CASTTTVTNTEAFF.

The count of this clone is one. The chain joins TRBV19 to TRBJ1-1, with D uncertain. Trimming cost V 4 bases and J 5 bases, with 8 bases left between them. This CDR3 has 12 amino acids. Germline V gene lookup returns CDR1 LNHDA and CDR2 SQIVND (reference sequence). The CDR3 region is CASSTYQTEAFF. The CDR3 DNA follows: TGTGCCAGTAGTACCTATCAAACTGAAGCTTTCTTT.

This clone was observed a single time. The gene calls are TRBV6-5 and TRBJ2-7, with 10 bases that match TRBD1. J lost 6 bases, V lost 8 bases, and 7 bases had no gene match. CDR3 size: 13 residues. Germline loops: CDR1 MNHEY, CDR2 SVGAGI. The CDR3 is CASHRDRGGEQYF. Written as DNA, the CDR3 is TGTGCCAGCCATCGGGACAGGGGAGGCGAGCAGTACTTC.

In regard to this clone: The identical CDR3 is also encoded by other nucleotide sequences in the sample. The chain couples TRBV5-6 to TRBJ1-1; D gene uncertain. This CDR3 has 11 residues. Trimming removed 5 bases at V and 0 bases at J, with 2 bases between. CDR1 and CDR2 (germline): SGHDT, YYEEEE. The CDR3 loop reads CASSLNTEAFF. The DNA for the CDR3 is TGTGCCAGCAGTCTGAACACTGAAGCTTTCTTT. Full variable domain (rest looked up from reference TRBV5-6 and TRBJ1-1): DAGVTQSPTHLIKTRGQQVTLRCSPKSGHDTVSWYQQALGQGPQFIFQYYEEEERQRGNFPDRFSGHQFPNYSSELNVNALLLGDSALYLCASSLNTEAFFGQGTRLTVV.

This sequence joins TRBV15 and TRBJ1-2; D remains ambiguous. Looked up from germline, CDR1 is LNHNV and CDR2 is YYDKDF (reference sequence). The CDR3 runs 14 residues. With 1 base removed from V and 8 bases from J, the gap between germline ends came to 14 bases. The CDR3 DNA reads as TGTGCCACCAGCAGAGGTTCGGACTTTCTAGGCTACACCTTC. Encoded protein: CATSRGSDFLGYTF.

This clone was seen only a few times. The genes are TRBV7-9 and TRBJ2-7; no clear D. The CDR3 length is 12 residues. Trimming cost V 4 bases and J 1 base, with 5 bases left between them. The germline gives CDR1 SEHNR, CDR2 FQNEAQ (reference sequence). CDR3 coding DNA: TGTGCCAGCAGCTCCCTGTCCTACGAGCAGTACTTC. Its translation: CASSSLSYEQYF.